This T cell receptor beta chain was sequenced for a study of control samples from healthy donors and cancer patients. Germline lookup yields CDR1 KGHDR and CDR2 SFDVKD. The V end lost 2 bases, the J end lost 3 bases, and 1 base lay between the germline ends. This CDR3 is built from 12 residues. Sequencing used immunoSEQ multiplex PCR; TCRdb keeps in-frame clones, though not all of them. Among 160,000 or so clones listed, roughly 95% were seen once. The specimen sequenced was blood. This receptor was obtained from a woman under 40 in good health. J is TRBJ1-5 and V is TRBV24-1, with D uncertain. CDR3: CATSDSNQPQHF. The CDR3 DNA follows: TGTGCCACCAGTGATTCCAATCAGCCCCAGCATTTT.